This TCR beta chain appears in the sequencing data of a study of cytomegalovirus exposure and HLA in healthy donors. About the study: In a previous analysis, approximately 110 million unique TCR beta sequences were found from roughly 200 million T cells.

Findings of the study overall: Cytomegalovirus association was listed for about 150 TCR beta chains. The availability of immune exposure information extended only to CMV serostatus.

V was pared by 7 bases and J by 3 bases, with 13 bases between. CDR3 size: 14 residues. CDR1 and CDR2 (germline): ENHRY, SYGVKD. The PCR had 60 Vbeta and 13 Jbeta primers. Clones were sequenced by immunoSEQ multiplex PCR, and TCRdb holds only the in-frame ones, with some missing. Among 90,000 to 95,000 clones listed, about 80% were seen once. Turning to this clone: Its antigen is still unknown.

V is TRBV10-3 and J is TRBJ2-1; D is possibly TRBD2 (6 bases). Sample: PBMCs. The source of this sequence is a man younger than 40 in good health and CMV-seronegative. The CDR3 here is CAIKKRVGYNEQFF. The CDR3 DNA sequence: TGTGCCATCAAGAAGCGGGTGGGCTACAATGAGCAGTTCTTC.